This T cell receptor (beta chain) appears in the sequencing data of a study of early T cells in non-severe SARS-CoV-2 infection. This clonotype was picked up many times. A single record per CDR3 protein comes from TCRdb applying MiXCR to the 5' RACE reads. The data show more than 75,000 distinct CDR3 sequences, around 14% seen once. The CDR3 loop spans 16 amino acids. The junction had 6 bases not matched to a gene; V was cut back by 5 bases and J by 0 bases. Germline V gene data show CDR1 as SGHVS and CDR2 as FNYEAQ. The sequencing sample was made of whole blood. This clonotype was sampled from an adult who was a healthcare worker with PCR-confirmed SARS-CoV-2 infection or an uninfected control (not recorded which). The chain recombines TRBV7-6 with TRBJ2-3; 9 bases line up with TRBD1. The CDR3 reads CASSDRTGDSTDTQYF. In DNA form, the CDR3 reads TGTGCCAGCAGCGATCGGACAGGGGATAGCACAGATACGCAGTATTTT.